A selection of T cell receptor beta chains follows, all from one sample in a study of blood T cell repertoires in COVID-19. The assay was immunoSEQ multiplex PCR, and TCRdb's table has in-frame clones only and misses some. Among around 160,000 clones, just over 90% were seen once, and the ten largest hold about 2%. Sequencing was carried out using peripheral blood. The source is a man aged 18 to 30 with acute or convalescent COVID-19. Both conserved end residues are part of each CDR3. D genes are given only for firm matches. Where a row states a size, it is once, few, many or the class of an expanded clone; other rows omit it.

clone_size j_call v_call d_call cdr3_aa cdr3_nt
- TRBJ1-3 TRBV7-9 TRBD1 CASSLGGQWSGNTIYF TGTGCCAGCAGCTTAGGGGGACAGTGGTCAGGAAACACCATATATTTT
- TRBJ2-2 TRBV7-2 - CASSLVGGTVTGELFF TGTGCCAGCAGCCTTGTGGGGGGTACGGTTACCGGGGAGCTGTTTTTT
- TRBJ1-5 TRBV5-5 - CASSLIDGMGNQPQHF TGTGCCAGCAGCTTGATAGACGGGATGGGCAATCAGCCCCAGCATTTT
- TRBJ2-7 TRBV9 TRBD1 CASSPTTGTGGYEQYF TGTGCCAGCAGCCCTACCACCGGGACAGGGGGCTACGAGCAGTACTTC
- TRBJ2-7 TRBV7-9 - CASSPSPGIYEQYF TGTGCCAGCAGCCCGAGCCCGGGAATCTACGAGCAGTACTTC
once TRBJ1-5 TRBV11-3 - CASSLEGAGGVGRSNQPQHF TGTGCCAGCAGCTTAGAAGGAGCGGGAGGGGTCGGTAGGAGCAATCAGCCCCAGCATTTT
- TRBJ2-2 TRBV27 - CASSLRTAANTGELFF TGTGCCAGCAGTTTACGGACAGCTGCGAACACCGGGGAGCTGTTTTTT
- TRBJ1-2 TRBV13 TRBD1 CASSLRSTGGYTF TGTGCCAGCAGCCTACGCTCGACAGGGGGCTACACCTTC
- TRBJ2-7 TRBV29-1 - CSVRLVHGGIGEQYF TGCAGCGTTCGTTTGGTACACGGGGGTATCGGAGAGCAGTACTTC
- TRBJ1-1 TRBV20-1 - CSASKAGPVATEAFF TGCAGTGCTAGTAAGGCAGGTCCCGTTGCCACTGAAGCTTTCTTT
- TRBJ2-7 TRBV5-6 TRBD2 CASSSSQRGVYEQYF TGTGCCAGCAGCTCTTCCCAGCGGGGGGTTTACGAGCAGTACTTC
few TRBJ2-6 TRBV15 - CALSRGGANVLTF TGTGCCCTGTCCCGAGGTGGGGCCAACGTCCTGACTTTC
- TRBJ2-2 TRBV4-2 TRBD1 CASSQGFRDRGLANTGELFF TGTGCCAGCAGCCAAGGTTTCCGGGACAGGGGGCTCGCGAACACCGGGGAGCTGTTTTTT
- TRBJ1-1 TRBV6-1 - CASSEGAGRDTEAFF TGTGCCAGCAGTGAAGGTGCTGGGAGGGACACTGAAGCTTTCTTT
- TRBJ2-7 TRBV19 - CASSLQGVGYEQYF TGTGCCAGTAGTTTACAGGGAGTGGGCTACGAGCAGTACTTC
- TRBJ2-3 TRBV6-4 TRBD2 CASSDGTTPYTQYF TGTGCCAGCAGTGACGGGACTACGCCTTATACGCAGTATTTT
- TRBJ2-3 TRBV24-1 - CATSDLGSGSTDTQYF TGTGCCACCAGTGATCTAGGGAGCGGGAGCACAGATACGCAGTATTTT
- TRBJ1-2 TRBV7-9 - CASSRSDGYTF TGTGCCAGCAGCCGTTCAGATGGCTACACCTTC
few TRBJ2-7 TRBV4-1 - CASSQVGYEQYF TGCGCCAGCAGCCAAGTCGGCTACGAGCAGTACTTC
- TRBJ1-1 TRBV6-5 TRBD1 CASSYDRGRAFF TGTGCCAGCAGTTACGACAGGGGGCGAGCTTTCTTT
- TRBJ2-3 TRBV6-5 TRBD2 CASSSLAEGTDTQYF TGTGCCAGCAGCTCGCTAGCGGAGGGCACAGATACGCAGTATTTT
- TRBJ2-7 TRBV5-5 - CASSFEGEGIYEQYF TGTGCCAGCAGCTTTGAGGGGGAGGGGATTTACGAGCAGTACTTC